Each of the 5 T cell receptor beta chains below was sequenced from the same sample in a study of T cell responses to AZD1222 COVID-19 vaccine. Sequencing used immunoSEQ multiplex PCR; TCRdb keeps in-frame clones, though not all of them. Of approximately 150,000 clones listed, approximately 89% were seen once; the top ten hold over 1%. The sequences come from peripheral blood, collected 28 days after the second AZD1222 dose. All receptors come from an adult who received the AZD1222 COVID-19 vaccine.

The table lists this clone with a count of one. The chain joins TRBV5-1 to TRBJ2-7; D perhaps matches TRBD2 (5 bases). This CDR3 region has 14 residues. Germline V gives CDR1 SGHRS, CDR2 YFSETQ. V lost 0 bases and J 5 bases, leaving 12 bases between the germline ends. CDR3 amino acids: CASSLGEGGNEQYF. The CDR3 nucleotides read TGCGCCAGCAGCTTGGGAGAGGGCGGCAACGAGCAGTACTTC.

This chain joins TRBV2 and TRBJ2-2; D is possibly TRBD2 (6 bases). CDR1 and CDR2 (germline): SNHLY, FYNNEI. Trimming shortened V by 6 bases and J by 2 bases, and 10 bases separated the two germline ends. The CDR3 spans 14 residues. The chain's CDR3 is CASREGTNTGELFF. CDR3 bases: TGTGCCAGCAGGGAGGGGACCAACACCGGGGAGCTGTTTTTT. Full variable domain (missing parts from reference TRBV2 and TRBJ2-2): EPEVTQTPSHQVTQMGQEVILRCVPISNHLYFYWYRQILGQKVEFLVSFYNNEISEKSEIFDDQFSVERPDGSNFTLKIRSTKLEDSAMYFCASREGTNTGELFFGEGSRLTVL.

This sequence joins TRBV29-1 and TRBJ1-3; D unresolved. The CDR3 covers 16 residues. Trimming stripped 2 bases from V and 0 bases from J, with 14 bases between. The germline CDR1 and CDR2 sequences are SQVTM and ANQGSEA. CDR3 in amino acids: CSVECVNRCSGNTIYF. The CDR3 region has the DNA TGCAGCGTTGAATGCGTGAACAGATGCTCTGGAAACACCATATATTTT.

The CDR3 nucleotides are TGCGCCAGCAGCTGGGCAGGGGGTGATGAAAAACTGTTTTTT. Protein sequence: CASSWAGGDEKLFF. The V call is TRBV5-1, the J call TRBJ1-4; 7 positions agree with TRBD1. The CDR3 sequence is 14 residues long. The V gene end was trimmed by 3 bases and the J gene end by 6 bases; junction bases not matched to a gene: 5. Germline lookup yields CDR1 SGHRS and CDR2 YFSETQ.

This clone is a singleton in its sample. This chain links TRBV21-1 with TRBJ1-1; TRBD1, the table's D call, was not compared with the DNA. TRBV21-1 is termed a pseudogene. The CDR3 spans 18 residues. The chain's CDR3 is CASSKQLRKVQGNTEAFF. CDR3 nucleotides: TGTGCCAGCAGCAAACAATTACGAAAAGTACAGGGTAACACTGAAGCTTTCTTT.